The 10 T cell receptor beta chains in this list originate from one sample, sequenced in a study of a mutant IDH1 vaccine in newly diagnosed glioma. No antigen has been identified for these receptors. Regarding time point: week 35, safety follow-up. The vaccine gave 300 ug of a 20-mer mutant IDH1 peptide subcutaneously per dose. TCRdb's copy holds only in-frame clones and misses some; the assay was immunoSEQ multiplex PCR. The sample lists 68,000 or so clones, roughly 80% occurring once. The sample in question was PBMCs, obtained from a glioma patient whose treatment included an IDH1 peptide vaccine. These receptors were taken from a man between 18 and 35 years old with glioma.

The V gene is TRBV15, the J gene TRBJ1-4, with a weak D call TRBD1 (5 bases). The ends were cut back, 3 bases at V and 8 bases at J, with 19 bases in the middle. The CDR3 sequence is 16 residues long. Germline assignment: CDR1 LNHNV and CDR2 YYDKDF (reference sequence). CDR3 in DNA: TGTGCCACCAGCAGCCTTCGCCAGGGAGTGGAAGAAAAACTGTTTTTT. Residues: CATSSLRQGVEEKLFF.

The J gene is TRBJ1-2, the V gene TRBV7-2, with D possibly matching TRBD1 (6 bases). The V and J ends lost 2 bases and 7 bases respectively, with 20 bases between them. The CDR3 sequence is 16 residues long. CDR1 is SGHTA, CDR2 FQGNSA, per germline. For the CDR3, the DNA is TGTGCCAGCAGCTTACCTAGCCGTGGGGGGCTTGTTGGCTACACCTTC. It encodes CASSLPSRGGLVGYTF. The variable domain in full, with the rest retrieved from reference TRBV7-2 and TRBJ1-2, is GAGVSQSPSNKVTEKGKDVELRCDPISGHTALYWYRQSLGQGLEFLIYFQGNSAPDKSGLPSDRFSAERTGGSVSTLTIQRTQQEDSAVYLCASSLPSRGGLVGYTFGSGTRLTVV.

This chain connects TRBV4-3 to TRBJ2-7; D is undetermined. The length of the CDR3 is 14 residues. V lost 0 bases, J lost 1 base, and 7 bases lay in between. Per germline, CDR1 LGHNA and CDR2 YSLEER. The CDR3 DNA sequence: TGCGCCAGCAGCCAAGATCGGGTATCCTACGAGCAGTACTTC. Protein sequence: CASSQDRVSYEQYF.

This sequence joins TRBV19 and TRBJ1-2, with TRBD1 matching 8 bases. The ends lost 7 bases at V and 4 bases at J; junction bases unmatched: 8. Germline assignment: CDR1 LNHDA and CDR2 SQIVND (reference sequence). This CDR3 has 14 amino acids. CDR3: CASTSQGGSYGYTF. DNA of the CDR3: TGTGCCAGTACCTCACAGGGGGGTTCCTATGGCTACACCTTC.

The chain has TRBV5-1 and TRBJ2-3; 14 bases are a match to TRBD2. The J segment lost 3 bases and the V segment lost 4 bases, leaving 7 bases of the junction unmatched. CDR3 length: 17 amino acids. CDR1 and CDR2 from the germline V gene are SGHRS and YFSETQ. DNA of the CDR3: TGCGCCAGCAGCGGGGGACTAGCGGGAGTATTAACAGATACGCAGTATTTT. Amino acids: CASSGGLAGVLTDTQYF.

The CDR3 loop reads CASRLRPHNQPQHF. The CDR3 region has the DNA TGTGCCAGCCGTTTACGGCCGCACAATCAGCCCCAGCATTTT. The genes are TRBV6-5 and TRBJ1-5; D remains ambiguous. The CDR3 contains 14 residues. Germline V gene lookup returns CDR1 MNHEY and CDR2 SVGAGI. V lost 8 bases to trimming and J lost 3 bases, with 14 bases between them.

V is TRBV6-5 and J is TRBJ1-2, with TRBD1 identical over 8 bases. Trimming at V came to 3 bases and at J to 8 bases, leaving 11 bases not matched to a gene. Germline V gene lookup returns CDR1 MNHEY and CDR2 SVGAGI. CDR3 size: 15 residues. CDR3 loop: CASSYSNRGAGGYTF. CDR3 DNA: TGTGCCAGCAGTTATTCTAACAGGGGGGCGGGCGGCTACACCTTC.

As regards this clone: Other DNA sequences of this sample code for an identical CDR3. CDR3 nucleotides: TGTGCCAGCAGCTTCGGCAGGGATAATTCACCCCTCCACTTT. Its protein is CASSFGRDNSPLHF. The chain employs TRBV5-5 and TRBJ1-6; weak D call: TRBD1 (5 bases). This CDR3 is 14 amino acids long. CDR1 SGHKS and CDR2 YYEKEE come from the germline V gene (reference sequence). The V gene lost 2 bases and the J gene lost 5 bases, with 8 bases spanning the gap.

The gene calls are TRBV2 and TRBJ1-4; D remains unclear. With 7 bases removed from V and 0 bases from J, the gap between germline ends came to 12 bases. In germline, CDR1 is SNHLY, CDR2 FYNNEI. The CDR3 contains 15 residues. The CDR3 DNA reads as TGTGCCAGCATTAGGAGGACGGCAACTAATGAAAAACTGTTTTTT. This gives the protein CASIRRTATNEKLFF.

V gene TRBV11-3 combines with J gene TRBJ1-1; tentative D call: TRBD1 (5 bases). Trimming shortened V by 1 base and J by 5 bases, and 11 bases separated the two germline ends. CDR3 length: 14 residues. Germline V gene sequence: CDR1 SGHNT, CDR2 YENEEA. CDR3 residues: CASSLAGLGTEAFF. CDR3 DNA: TGTGCCAGCAGCTTAGCGGGGCTGGGTACTGAAGCTTTCTTT. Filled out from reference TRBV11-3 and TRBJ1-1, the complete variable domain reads EAGVVQSPRYKIIEKKQPVAFWCNPISGHNTLYWYLQNLGQGPELLIRYENEEAVDDSQLPKDRFSAERLKGVDSTLKIQPAELGDSAVYLCASSLAGLGTEAFFGQGTRLTVV.